This TCR beta chain came from a study of human T cells and chemical hapten exposure. Trimming stripped 5 bases from V and 8 bases from J, with 13 bases between. The CDR3 length is 12 residues. The germline V gene has CDR1 MNHEY and CDR2 SVGAGI. Extraction of total RNA was performed on unfractionated whole blood. Unique molecular identifiers were attached to individual cDNA molecules within the library. TCRdb analysed the reads with MiXCR anew, one entry per CDR3 protein. The table has about 120,000 distinct CDR3 sequences, around 8.5% seen once. This clonotype was counted between two and nine times. V and J are TRBV6-5 and TRBJ2-7; a weak D match, TRBD2 (5 bases). Sample: whole blood. The sequence was obtained from a human donor in good health. Some clones in this sample may be carry-over from other donors' samples. The CDR3 DNA reads as TGTGCCAGCAGTCCCCTGACGGGAAAGCAGTACTTC. Encoded protein: CASSPLTGKQYF.